The rows below give T cell receptor beta chains drawn from one sample of a study of cytomegalovirus exposure and HLA in healthy donors. Clones were read by immunoSEQ multiplex PCR, and TCRdb kept only the in-frame ones, dropping some. This table holds under 200,000 clones, 82% found once. Material for sequencing was PBMCs. The receptors shown here come from a young woman in good health and CMV-seronegative. Both conserved end residues are part of each CDR3. The order of the fields is CDR3 protein, J gene, V gene.

CDR3: CASSLVSSGSYEQFF
J: TRBJ2-1
V: TRBV7-9

CDR3: CASSEFRIQETQYF
J: TRBJ2-5
V: TRBV25-1

CDR3: CASIHTPGQRNYGYTF
J: TRBJ1-2
V: TRBV19

CDR3: CASSVLPGLAGGSSEVEQFF
J: TRBJ2-1
V: TRBV9

CDR3: CASRLDSSYEQYF
J: TRBJ2-7
V: TRBV4-2

CDR3: CASSRQGGGLDTQYF
J: TRBJ2-3
V: TRBV6-5

CDR3: CASSLTSGMTDTQYF
J: TRBJ2-3
V: TRBV18

CDR3: CASGRERGSYEQYF
J: .
V: TRBV7-2

CDR3: CASSVRTGTGSTGELFF
J: TRBJ2-2
V: TRBV9

CDR3: CASSQEQMNTEAFF
J: TRBJ1-1
V: TRBV4-2

CDR3: CASSESLAGVEQFF
J: TRBJ2-1
V: TRBV2

CDR3: CASSQASSYEQYF
J: TRBJ2-7
V: TRBV5-4

CDR3: CASSQMPGQGFQETQYF
J: TRBJ2-5
V: TRBV14

CDR3: CASSLGLIYKQYF
J: TRBJ2-7
V: TRBV6-1

CDR3: CASRDKEGYGYTF
J: TRBJ1-2
V: TRBV6-1

CDR3: CASSLETATGELFF
J: TRBJ2-2
V: TRBV5-1

CDR3: CASSFRAYEETQYF
J: TRBJ2-5
V: TRBV5-4

CDR3: CASSPGISGQGTDTQYF
J: TRBJ2-3
V: TRBV28

CDR3: CASSHGTGERETQYF
J: TRBJ2-5
V: TRBV7-8

CDR3: CASSLLGGSIYEQYF
J: TRBJ2-7
V: TRBV27

CDR3: CASTRQEATNEKLFF
J: TRBJ1-4
V: TRBV2

CDR3: CATHLGGARLNEQYF
J: TRBJ2-7
V: TRBV6-1

CDR3: CASSLRGNRAGANVLTF
J: TRBJ2-6
V: TRBV7-3

CDR3: CASSFQQGHEQYF
J: .
V: TRBV27

CDR3: CASGATSGRGETQYF
J: TRBJ2-5
V: TRBV7-2

CDR3: CASSTPGQGIYEQYF
J: TRBJ2-7
V: TRBV10-2

CDR3: CASSLAGHYSYNEQFF
J: TRBJ2-1
V: TRBV5-1

CDR3: CSVEVVGDYEQYF
J: TRBJ2-7
V: TRBV29-1

CDR3: CASSRHQTGVQPQHF
J: TRBJ1-5
V: TRBV6-1

CDR3: CASSFYGTGVEKLFF
J: TRBJ1-4
V: TRBV28

CDR3: CASSLWGGGAYNEQFF
J: TRBJ2-1
V: TRBV27